The entry that follows covers one T cell receptor beta chain sequence. The record originates from a study of blood T cell repertoires in COVID-19. The CDR3 contains 14 residues. V was clipped by 2 bases and J by 7 bases; unmatched bases: 6. Germline-derived CDR1 and CDR2 are SGHNT and YYREEE (reference sequence). Method: immunoSEQ multiplex PCR; TCRdb's copy keeps in-frame clones and lacks some. The sample carries about 480,000 clones, 80% to 90% recorded once. The V call is TRBV5-4, the J call TRBJ2-1, with 7 bases identical to TRBD2. The TCR comes from a man between 18 and 35 years old with COVID-19, enrolled during active disease. What was sequenced was peripheral blood. The CDR3 protein is CASSFGGGTNEQFF. The CDR3 bases are TGTGCCAGCAGCTTCGGCGGGGGAACTAATGAGCAGTTCTTC.